This T cell receptor (beta chain) was retrieved from a study of blood T cell repertoires in COVID-19. Study-level information: The United States, Italy and Spain provided the acute and convalescent COVID-19 samples. PBMCs, B-cell-depleted T cells, or T cells provided the cDNA or gDNA that made up the material.

Source study methods: Reference gene primer amplification in the assay estimated nucleated cell counts. Sequenced by immunoSEQ multiplex PCR; TCRdb stores in-frame clones only, minus some. The DNA was the basis for D and trimming; V, J and clone size are from that table. In the table there are about 73,000 clones, around 83% of which are singletons. Per the germline V gene, CDR1 is LNHDA and CDR2 is SQIVND (reference sequence). With 1 base removed from V and 3 bases from J, the gap between germline ends came to 6 bases. The CDR3 spans 13 residues. The sequence was obtained from a woman in her fifties or sixties with acute or convalescent COVID-19. The chain is built from TRBV19 and TRBJ1-2, with D unclear. Sequencing was done on a sample of peripheral blood. CDR3 nucleotides: TGTGCCAGTAGTATAGCCCCCTACTATGGCTACACCTTC. Translating it yields CASSIAPYYGYTF.